Shown below are 19 T cell receptor beta chains from a single sample sequenced in a study of T cells in Graves' hyperthyroidism and ophthalmopathy. Amplified TCR beta CDR3 regions came from RNA transcripts. First-round RT-PCR of the TCR CDR3 relied on the HTBI primer set. TCRdb reprocessed the multiplex PCR reads with MiXCR, giving one entry per CDR3 protein. The table lists 460,000 or so distinct CDR3 sequences, about 15% of them singletons. The sequenced sample was blood. These receptors all stem from a woman under 30 with Graves' hyperthyroidism.

With respect to this clonotype: This may be a read error, as it is one base from a much larger clone. The gene calls are TRBV7-9 and TRBJ2-1; D is undetermined. The germline V gene has CDR1 SEHNR and CDR2 FQNEAQ (reference sequence). V gave up 2 bases and J gave up 7 bases, with 9 bases separating them. This CDR3 has 13 residues. The CDR3 sequence: CASSLRLANEQFF. The CDR3 DNA follows: TGTGCCAGCAGCTTAAGACTCGCAAATGAGCAGTTCTTC.

The rearrangement links TRBV4-2 to TRBJ2-3, with unresolved D. The CDR3 spans 14 residues. Trimming left V 4 bases short and J 3 bases short, with 11 bases between. Looked up from germline, CDR1 is LGHNA and CDR2 is YNFKEQ. The CDR3 reads CASSPGWKTDTQYF. DNA for the CDR3: TGTGCCAGCAGCCCCGGCTGGAAGACAGATACGCAGTATTTT.

This clonotype came up many times. This chain connects TRBV12-3 or TRBV12-4 to TRBJ2-5; D unresolved. Trimming took 1 base from V and 5 from J, leaving 11 bases between them. CDR3 length: 14 amino acids. This CDR3 is CASSLEGSRETQYF. CDR3 coding DNA: TGTGCCAGCAGTTTAGAGGGTTCACGCGAGACCCAGTACTTC.

This clonotype has at least ten counts. The chain couples TRBV5-1 to TRBJ2-2, with D possibly being TRBD2 (5 bases). Germline CDR1 SGHRS, CDR2 YFSETQ. CDR3 length: 14 residues. Trimming took off 0 bases at V and 7 bases at J, with 10 bases between the two ends. The CDR3 DNA is TGCGCCAGCAGCTTGGCTTCGGGAAACGGGGAGCTGTTTTTT. Translation: CASSLASGNGELFF.

This clonotype was recorded at least ten times. The gene calls are TRBV20-1 and TRBJ2-1, with D possibly TRBD1 on 7 matching bases. The V end was cut by 6 bases, the J end by 7 bases, with 10 bases between. Germline V lookup: CDR1 DFQATT, CDR2 SNEGSKA (reference sequence). This CDR3 is built from 11 residues. The CDR3: CSAQGRNEQFF. The CDR3 coding sequence is TGCAGTGCACAGGGGAGGAATGAGCAGTTCTTC.

The V call is TRBV24-1, the J call TRBJ2-1; possibly TRBD1 for D (6 bases). CDR1 and CDR2 from the germline V gene are KGHDR and SFDVKD. Trimming cost V 4 bases and J 10 bases, with 16 bases left between them. The CDR3 consists of 14 residues. CDR3 protein: CATSDPRHRVEQFF. The CDR3 DNA reads as TGTGCCACCAGTGACCCCCGACACAGGGTAGAGCAGTTCTTC.

The V and J genes are TRBV6-2 or TRBV6-3 and TRBJ1-6, with unresolved D. CDR3 length equals 13 residues. V was trimmed by 4 bases and J by 9 bases, leaving 10 bases between them. Looked up from germline, CDR1 is MNHEY and CDR2 is SVGEGT. The chain's CDR3 is CASSSYMGSPLHF. The CDR3 region has the DNA TGTGCCAGCAGTTCATACATGGGTTCACCCCTCCACTTT.

This clonotype was seen only a few times. This sequence may be a read error, since a much larger clone differs from it by one base. The V and J genes are TRBV7-3 and TRBJ2-3; 7 bases are shared with TRBD2. The germline gives CDR1 SGHTA, CDR2 FQGTGA. The CDR3 is 16 residues long. Here the CDR3 DNA reads TGTGCCAGCAGCTTAAAGGGGAGGGGAGGCACAGATACGCGGTATTTT. This codes for CASSLKGRGGTDTRYF.

This clonotype was found once. V and J are TRBV2 and TRBJ1-1; unclear D gene. The CDR3 spans 13 residues. Trimming removed 3 bases at V and 7 bases at J, with 12 bases between. Looked up from germline, CDR1 is SNHLY and CDR2 is FYNNEI. CDR3 bases: TGTGCCAGCAGTGACGGGGTAGGATATGAAGCTTTCTTT. Translation: CASSDGVGYEAFF. The full variable domain, with the rest looked up from reference TRBV2 and TRBJ1-1, is EPEVTQTPSHQVTQMGQEVILRCVPISNHLYFYWYRQILGQKVEFLVSFYNNEISEKSEIFDDQFSVERPDGSNFTLKIRSTKLEDSAMYFCASSDGVGYEAFFGQGTRLTVV.

This clonotype occurred many times. The rearrangement joins TRBV27 to TRBJ2-7; 7 bases align to TRBD1. Germline CDR1 MNHEY, CDR2 SMNVEV (reference sequence). V gave up 0 bases and J gave up 4 bases; unmatched junction bases: 3. CDR3 length equals 14 residues. CDR3 protein: CASSLSVRGYEQYF. CDR3 DNA: TGTGCCAGCAGTTTATCGGTCAGGGGGTACGAGCAGTACTTC.

This clonotype was recorded at least ten times. This chain connects TRBV30 to TRBJ1-1, with D unclear. CDR1 is GTSNPN and CDR2 is SVGIG in the germline V gene (reference sequence). Trimming cost V 0 bases and J 5 bases, with 13 bases left between them. This CDR3 has 14 amino acids. CDR3 region: CAWSVLSAGTEAFF. The CDR3 nucleotides read TGTGCCTGGAGTGTGCTCTCTGCCGGGACTGAAGCTTTCTTT.

This clonotype was seen many times. The chain combines TRBV10-3 with TRBJ1-1; D gene unclear. V was cut by 6 bases and J by 3 bases, with 2 bases left in between. Per the germline V gene, CDR1 is ENHRY and CDR2 is SYGVKD. The CDR3 is 10 amino acids. The CDR3 DNA is TGTGCCATCAGGGACACTGAAGCTTTCTTT. It translates to CAIRDTEAFF.

This clonotype was recorded at least ten times. V usage is TRBV20-1 and J usage is TRBJ2-1; perhaps D is TRBD1 or TRBD2 (6 bases each). Germline V gene sequence: CDR1 DFQATT, CDR2 SNEGSKA (reference sequence). This CDR3 has 15 amino acids. V shed 0 bases and J shed 9 bases, with 18 bases lying between them. This CDR3 reads CSARDGGTRGSEQFF. DNA for the CDR3: TGCAGTGCTAGAGACGGCGGGACCAGGGGAAGTGAGCAGTTCTTC.

This clonotype was seen repeatedly, ten times or more. The chain couples TRBV9 to TRBJ2-2, with D unresolved. V was clipped by 6 bases and J by 6 bases, with 6 bases between them. Germline CDR1 and CDR2: SGDLS and YYNGEE. CDR3 length: 11 residues. The CDR3 DNA sequence: TGTGCCAGCAACACCGCCGGGGAGCTGTTTTTT. The encoded protein is CASNTAGELFF. The whole variable domain, filled in from reference TRBV9 and TRBJ2-2, reads DSGVTQTPKHLITATGQRVTLRCSPRSGDLSVYWYQQSLDQGLQFLIQYYNGEERAKGNILERFSAQQFPDLHSELNLSSLELGDSALYFCASNTAGELFFGEGSRLTVL.

There are a few counts of this clonotype. The rearrangement joins TRBV29-1 to TRBJ1-3; no clear D gene. The CDR3 consists of 16 residues. Between the trimmed V and J ends, which lost 3 bases and 0 bases, there was a span of 15 bases. Germline V gives CDR1 SQVTM, CDR2 ANQGSEA. CDR3 amino acids: CSVDPRSGNSGNTIYF. In DNA form, the CDR3 reads TGCAGCGTTGACCCTAGGTCGGGGAACTCTGGAAACACCATATATTTT.

This clonotype occurred many times. V gene TRBV18 combines with J gene TRBJ1-5, with D possibly TRBD1 on 6 matching bases. V gave up 1 base and J gave up 6 bases, with 10 bases separating them. There are 14 residues in the CDR3. CDR1 and CDR2 from the germline V gene are KGHSH and LQKENI. The CDR3 here is CASSPQGGTQPQHF. CDR3 coding DNA: TGTGCCAGCTCACCACAGGGGGGGACTCAGCCCCAGCATTTT.

This clonotype has ten or more counts. The chain combines TRBV6-1 with TRBJ2-3; D gene unclear. Trimming removed 8 bases at V and 6 bases at J, with 15 bases between. Germline V lookup: CDR1 MNHNS, CDR2 SASEGT. The CDR3 consists of 13 residues. CDR3 DNA sequence: TGTGCCAGCTTAGTTGCGCTCAGGGATACGCAGTATTTT. Amino acid sequence: CASLVALRDTQYF.

The chain's CDR3 is CASSMLGQNNEQFF. The CDR3 DNA follows: TGTGCCAGTAGTATGTTAGGGCAGAACAATGAGCAGTTCTTC. J is TRBJ2-1 and V is TRBV19, with D unclear. Germline CDR1 is LNHDA and CDR2 is SQIVND (reference sequence). CDR3 size: 14 residues. Deletions cut 3 bases from V and 5 bases from J, with 11 bases between. Complete variable domain (other parts from reference TRBV19 and TRBJ2-1): DGGITQSPKYLFRKEGQNVTLSCEQNLNHDAMYWYRQDPGQGLRLIYYSQIVNDFQKGDIAEGYSVSREKKESFPLTVTSAQKNPTAFYLCASSMLGQNNEQFFGPGTRLTVL.

Note on this clonotype: It may be a read error: a sequence one base away is much more abundant. The J gene is TRBJ2-1, the V gene TRBV19; TRBD2 aligns across 7 bases. The germline gives CDR1 LNHDA, CDR2 SQIVND (reference sequence). The CDR3 covers 13 residues. Here the CDR3 DNA reads TGTGCCAGTAGTACGACTAGCCGTAATGAGCAGCTCTTC. Its protein product is CASSTTSRNEQLF.